Shown below are 5 T cell receptor beta chains from a single sample sequenced in a study of blood T cell repertoires in COVID-19. Produced via immunoSEQ multiplex PCR; TCRdb's table is partial and in-frame only. Counted here are around 83,000 clones, approximately 90% occurring once; the ten biggest clones make up roughly 13%. Source material: peripheral blood. The receptor set was obtained from a man between 65 and 85 years old with active or convalescent COVID-19.

This rearrangement joins TRBV20-1 to TRBJ2-1; 8 nucleotides align to TRBD2. Losses at the gene ends were 3 bases for V and 4 bases for J; bases not matched to a gene: 5. Looked up from germline, CDR1 is DFQATT and CDR2 is SNEGSKA (reference sequence). This CDR3 is 14 amino acids long. The CDR3 protein is CSASFTSGYNEQFF. The DNA of the CDR3 is TGCAGTGCTAGTTTTACTAGCGGATACAATGAGCAGTTCTTC.

V usage is TRBV28 and J usage is TRBJ2-7, with D possibly TRBD2 on 6 matching bases. The germline V gene has CDR1 MDHEN and CDR2 SYDVKM. The CDR3 has 13 amino acids. The V end lost 4 bases, the J end lost 6 bases, and 13 bases lay between the germline ends. In nucleotides, the CDR3 is TGTGCCAGCAGTTCATCAGGGACTCTCGAGCAGTACTTC. This gives the protein CASSSSGTLEQYF.

The chain has TRBV9 and TRBJ2-1; tentatively, D is TRBD2 (6 bases). In germline, CDR1 is SGDLS, CDR2 YYNGEE. The CDR3 totals 15 residues. Between the trimmed V and J ends, which lost 2 bases and 1 base, there was a span of 10 bases. The CDR3 loop reads CASSVGGGSYNEQFF. Here the CDR3 DNA reads TGTGCCAGCAGCGTGGGGGGAGGATCCTACAATGAGCAGTTCTTC. The full variable domain, completed using reference TRBV9 and TRBJ2-1, is DSGVTQTPKHLITATGQRVTLRCSPRSGDLSVYWYQQSLDQGLQFLIQYYNGEERAKGNILERFSAQQFPDLHSELNLSSLELGDSALYFCASSVGGGSYNEQFFGPGTRLTVL.

The chain recombines TRBV2 with TRBJ2-1; 14 nucleotides align to TRBD2. There are 15 residues in the CDR3. V dropped 3 bases and J dropped 9; count of bases not matched to a gene: 4. Per the germline V gene, CDR1 is SNHLY and CDR2 is FYNNEI. The CDR3 reads CASSDGTSGSREQFF. The CDR3 DNA follows: TGTGCCAGCAGTGACGGGACTAGCGGGAGTCGTGAGCAGTTCTTC.

V and J are TRBV18 and TRBJ2-6, with 8 bases lining up with TRBD1. CDR3 size: 17 residues. V shed 4 bases, J shed 1 base, and the junction held 6 bases outside the gene matches. Germline CDR1 reads KGHSH; CDR2 reads LQKENI. This CDR3 is CASSLDRGSSGANVLTF. The CDR3 coding sequence is TGTGCCAGCTCACTTGACAGGGGTTCGTCTGGGGCCAACGTCCTGACTTTC.